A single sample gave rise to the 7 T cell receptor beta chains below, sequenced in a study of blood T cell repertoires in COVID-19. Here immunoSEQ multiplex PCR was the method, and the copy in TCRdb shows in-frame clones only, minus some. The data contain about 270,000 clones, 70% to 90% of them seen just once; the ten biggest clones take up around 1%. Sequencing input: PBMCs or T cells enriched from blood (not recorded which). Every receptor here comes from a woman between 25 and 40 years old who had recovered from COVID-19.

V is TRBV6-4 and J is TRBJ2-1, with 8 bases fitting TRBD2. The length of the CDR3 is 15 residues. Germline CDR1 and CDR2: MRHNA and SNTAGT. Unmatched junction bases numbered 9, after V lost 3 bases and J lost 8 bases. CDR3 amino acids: CASSEARGGHDEQFF. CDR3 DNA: TGTGCCAGCAGTGAGGCCCGGGGGGGCCACGATGAGCAGTTCTTC.

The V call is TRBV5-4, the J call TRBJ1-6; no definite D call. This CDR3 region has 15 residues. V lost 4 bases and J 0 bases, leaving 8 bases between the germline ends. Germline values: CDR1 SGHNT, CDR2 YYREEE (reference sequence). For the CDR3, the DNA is TGTGCCAGCAGCCTCTCTCGCTCCTATAATTCACCCCTCCACTTT. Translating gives CASSLSRSYNSPLHF.

The CDR3 region is CASSSNDRKQFF. The CDR3 DNA reads TGTGCCAGCAGCTCAAATGACAGGAAGCAGTTCTTC. This chain links TRBV7-9 with TRBJ2-1, with a weak D call TRBD1 (6 bases). Germline CDR1 SEHNR, CDR2 FQNEAQ (reference sequence). Trimming took 4 bases from V and 11 from J, leaving 12 bases between them. This CDR3 has 12 residues.

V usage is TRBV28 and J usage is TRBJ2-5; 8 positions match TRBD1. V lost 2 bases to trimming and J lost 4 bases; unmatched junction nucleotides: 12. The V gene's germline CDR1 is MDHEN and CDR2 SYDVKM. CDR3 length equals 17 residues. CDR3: CASSLRRDRIVGETQYF. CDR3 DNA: TGTGCCAGCAGTTTACGGAGGGACAGGATTGTAGGAGAGACCCAGTACTTC. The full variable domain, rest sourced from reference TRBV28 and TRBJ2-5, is DVKVTQSSRYLVKRTGEKVFLECVQDMDHENMFWYRQDPGLGLRLIYFSYDVKMKEKGDIPEGYSVSREKKERFSLILESASTNQTSMYLCASSLRRDRIVGETQYFGPGTRLLVL.

The CDR3 loop is CASSLRQGSEAFF. The CDR3 DNA is TGTGCCAGCAGTTTAAGACAGGGAAGTGAAGCTTTCTTT. V gene TRBV12-3 or TRBV12-4 combines with J gene TRBJ1-1; 7 nucleotides agree with TRBD1. This CDR3 is built from 13 residues. V was clipped by 2 bases and J by 7 bases; unmatched bases: 4.

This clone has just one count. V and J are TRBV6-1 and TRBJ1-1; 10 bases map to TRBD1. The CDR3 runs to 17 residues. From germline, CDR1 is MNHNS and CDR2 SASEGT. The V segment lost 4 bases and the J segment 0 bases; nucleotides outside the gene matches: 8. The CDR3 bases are TGTGCCAGCAGTGTAGACAGGGGGCGTTTGATGAACACTGAAGCTTTCTTT. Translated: CASSVDRGRLMNTEAFF.

The CDR3 spells CASSLEASGGMYTQYF. CDR3 in DNA: TGTGCCAGCAGCTTAGAGGCTAGCGGGGGGATGTATACGCAGTATTTT. V and J are TRBV7-9 and TRBJ2-3, with 11 bases matching TRBD2. Germline CDR1 SEHNR, CDR2 FQNEAQ (reference sequence). The CDR3 sequence is 16 residues long. Trimming removed 1 base from V and 7 bases from J; junction bases left unmatched: 7.